What follows are 26 T cell receptor beta chains derived from one specimen sequenced in a study of blood T cell repertoires in COVID-19. Sequenced by immunoSEQ multiplex PCR; TCRdb stores in-frame clones only, minus some. Here the sample spans over 100,000 clones, roughly four fifths being singletons. The sample was peripheral blood. All receptors derive from a human donor in a cohort sampled during active COVID-19.

The genes are TRBV6-5 and TRBJ1-1, with D possibly being TRBD1 (6 bases). The V gene's germline CDR1 is MNHEY and CDR2 SVGAGI. V was trimmed by 2 bases and J by 4 bases, leaving 8 bases between them. The CDR3 runs 13 residues. This chain's CDR3 is CASSYGGGTEAFF. CDR3 nucleotide sequence: TGTGCCAGCAGTTACGGGGGCGGCACTGAAGCTTTCTTT.

The chain uses TRBV14 and TRBJ1-1; D gene ambiguous. The V end was cut by 0 bases, the J end by 1 base, with 6 bases between. The germline gives CDR1 SGHDN, CDR2 FVKESK. The CDR3 loop spans 14 amino acids. The CDR3 loop reads CASSQDRANTEAFF. The CDR3 DNA reads as TGTGCCAGCAGCCAAGATCGCGCGAACACTGAAGCTTTCTTT.

The chain employs TRBV12-3 or TRBV12-4 and TRBJ2-2; tentatively, D is TRBD1 (5 bases). V was shortened by 7 bases and J by 6 bases, with 9 bases between the two germline ends. This CDR3 has 12 amino acids. As DNA, the CDR3 is TGTGCCAGCAAAAAACAGGCCGGGGAGCTGTTTTTT. Translated: CASKKQAGELFF.

The chain is built from TRBV5-4 and TRBJ1-1; D perhaps matches TRBD1 (6 bases). Germline V CDR1 and CDR2: SGHNT, YYREEE (reference sequence). The CDR3 extends over 13 amino acids. V gave up 4 bases and J gave up 3 bases, with 10 bases separating them. The CDR3 here is CASSRDRHTEAFF. CDR3 DNA: TGTGCCAGCAGCCGCGACAGGCACACTGAAGCTTTCTTT.

V usage is TRBV19 and J usage is TRBJ2-7; TRBD2 is a possible D gene (6 bases). V was clipped by 1 base and J by 4 bases, with 17 bases between them. Germline V gives CDR1 LNHDA, CDR2 SQIVND (reference sequence). There are 16 residues in the CDR3. The CDR3 reads CASSIGSAGSAYEQYF. The CDR3 nucleotides are TGTGCCAGTAGTATAGGGTCGGCGGGGTCTGCTTACGAGCAGTACTTC.

The genes are TRBV15 and TRBJ2-1, with D possibly being TRBD2 (5 bases). The CDR3 is 17 amino acids. Looked up from germline, CDR1 is LNHNV and CDR2 is YYDKDF (reference sequence). V was trimmed by 0 bases and J by 0 bases, leaving 12 bases between them. CDR3 region: CATSREKRTSSYNEQFF. CDR3 bases: TGTGCCACCAGCAGAGAGAAGCGGACCTCCTCCTACAATGAGCAGTTCTTC.

This chain links TRBV3-1 (or the pseudogene TRBV3-2) with TRBJ1-5; 10 bases are a match to TRBD1. Germline V gene lookup returns CDR1 LGHDT and CDR2 YNNKEL (reference sequence). The CDR3 is made up of 18 amino acids. Trimming took 3 bases from V and 4 from J; bases not matched to a gene: 12. CDR3 coding DNA: TGTGCCAGCAGCCAGGTCCCGGGACAGGGGACGAGAAATCAGCCCCAGCATTTT. It is translated as CASSQVPGQGTRNQPQHF.

The chain links TRBV9 to TRBJ1-1; 11 positions agree with TRBD1. Per germline, CDR1 SGDLS and CDR2 YYNGEE. J was trimmed by 1 base and V by 4 bases; bases with no gene match: 6. The CDR3 is 16 amino acids. The CDR3 nucleotides are TGTGCCAGCAGCCCAAGGACAGGGGGCCCGAACACTGAAGCTTTCTTT. Protein: CASSPRTGGPNTEAFF.

CDR3 sequence (DNA): TGTGCCAGCAGCTTAGCCGGGGGCAGGGGGAACTACGAGCAGTACTTC. It is translated as CASSLAGGRGNYEQYF. The chain is built from TRBV7-2 and TRBJ2-7; D possibly corresponds to TRBD1 (7 bases). The germline CDR1 and CDR2 sequences are SGHTA and FQGNSA. The CDR3 contains 16 residues. V gave up 0 bases and J gave up 3 bases, with 15 bases separating them.

This clone was seen a single time. V usage is TRBV28 and J usage is TRBJ1-2; 7 bases agree with TRBD1. The CDR3 has 14 amino acids. In germline, CDR1 is MDHEN, CDR2 SYDVKM. V shed 6 bases and J 7 bases; nucleotides not matched to a gene: 11. As DNA, the CDR3 is TGTGCCAGCAGAGCAGGGGGTGTCCGCTCTGGCTACACCTTC. It yields the protein CASRAGGVRSGYTF.

The V call is TRBV5-4, the J call TRBJ1-1; 7 positions agree with TRBD1. The germline CDR1 and CDR2 sequences are SGHNT and YYREEE (reference sequence). V trimming: 0 bases; J trimming: 0 bases; junction bases outside the gene matches: 2. The CDR3 loop spans 15 amino acids. The CDR3 loop is CASSLGDRVNTEAFF. The CDR3 region has the DNA TGTGCCAGCAGCTTGGGGGACAGAGTGAACACTGAAGCTTTCTTT.

The chain links TRBV29-1 to TRBJ2-1; possible D gene TRBD1, 6 bases. In germline, CDR1 is SQVTM, CDR2 ANQGSEA. Trimming stripped 2 bases from V and 7 bases from J, with 24 bases between. The CDR3 is 17 amino acids. The CDR3 DNA reads TGCAGCGTTGAACATCGGAGTAGAGGGGGTCTCTCTAATGAGCAGTTCTTC. As protein: CSVEHRSRGGLSNEQFF.

V and J are TRBV5-4 and TRBJ1-2; TRBD1 aligns across 9 bases. Losses at the gene ends were 2 bases for V and 8 bases for J; bases not matched to a gene: 13. This CDR3 has 16 amino acids. CDR1 is SGHNT and CDR2 is YYREEE in the germline V gene (reference sequence). The CDR3 here is CASSLGGTGRSGGYTF. The CDR3 bases are TGTGCCAGCAGCTTAGGGGGGACAGGGAGAAGTGGGGGCTACACCTTC.

The chain couples TRBV3-1 (or the pseudogene TRBV3-2) to TRBJ2-6, with D perhaps matching TRBD1 (5 bases). Germline V gene lookup returns CDR1 LGHDT and CDR2 YNNKEL (reference sequence). The CDR3 has 16 amino acids. V was clipped by 6 bases and J by 0 bases, with 12 bases between them. The CDR3 sequence is CASRNDRNSGANVLTF. As DNA, the CDR3 is TGTGCCAGCAGAAACGACAGAAACTCTGGGGCCAACGTCCTGACTTTC.

This clone was counted a single time. V and J are TRBV30 and TRBJ2-3; 8 positions match TRBD2. Trimming removed 4 bases from V and 9 bases from J; junction bases left unmatched: 12. Germline V lookup: CDR1 GTSNPN, CDR2 SVGIG (reference sequence). The CDR3 is 14 residues long. The CDR3 loop reads CAWTSTSGFKTQYF. The CDR3 bases are TGTGCCTGGACCTCCACTAGCGGCTTTAAAACGCAGTATTTT.

V gene TRBV6-2 or TRBV6-3 combines with J gene TRBJ2-1; 10 bases are shared with TRBD2. The CDR3 runs to 14 residues. Trimming removed 2 bases from V and 8 bases from J; junction bases left unmatched: 3. Germline CDR1 MNHEY, CDR2 SVGEGT. CDR3 in DNA: TGTGCCAGCAGTTACCTAGCGGGAGCGGATGAGCAGTTCTTC. This sequence encodes CASSYLAGADEQFF.

The chain joins TRBV27 to TRBJ1-6; 10 positions agree with TRBD1. Germline V gene lookup returns CDR1 MNHEY and CDR2 SMNVEV (reference sequence). J lost 7 bases, V lost 3 bases, and 6 bases had no gene match. The CDR3 consists of 16 residues. CDR3 in amino acids: CASSLYRQGANSPLHF. The DNA of the CDR3 is TGTGCCAGCAGTTTGTATCGACAGGGGGCGAATTCACCCCTCCACTTT.

This chain joins TRBV14 and TRBJ2-3, with D tentatively TRBD2 (5 bases). Trimming shortened V by 0 bases and J by 1 base, and 11 bases separated the two germline ends. Germline CDR1 and CDR2: SGHDN and FVKESK. CDR3 length: 16 amino acids. The CDR3: CASSQDLGVRTDTQYF. The CDR3 coding sequence is TGTGCCAGCAGCCAAGATCTCGGGGTCCGCACAGATACGCAGTATTTT.

This clone was detected once. The chain uses TRBV18 and TRBJ1-1; TRBD1 matches at 9 bases. Trimming at V came to 6 bases and at J to 9 bases, leaving 8 bases not matched to a gene. The length of the CDR3 is 13 residues. Looked up from germline, CDR1 is KGHSH and CDR2 is LQKENI. CDR3 sequence reads: CASSPGQGPQAFF. CDR3 DNA sequence: TGTGCCAGCTCTCCCGGACAGGGGCCCCAAGCTTTCTTT.

The chain links TRBV3-1 (or the pseudogene TRBV3-2) to TRBJ1-1, with D unresolved. Trimming removed 0 bases at V and 1 base at J, with 9 bases between. Looked up from germline, CDR1 is LGHDT and CDR2 is YNNKEL (reference sequence). This CDR3 is 15 amino acids long. CDR3 sequence reads: CASSQEAARNTEAFF. The CDR3 DNA is TGTGCCAGCAGCCAAGAAGCGGCGAGGAACACTGAAGCTTTCTTT.

The chain has TRBV11-3 and TRBJ1-2; 7 bases line up with TRBD1. The CDR3 has 12 residues. CDR1 SGHNT and CDR2 YENEEA come from the germline V gene. Trimming removed 6 bases from V and 5 bases from J; junction bases left unmatched: 3. Here the CDR3 reads CASSGTVYGYTF. Written as DNA, the CDR3 is TGTGCCAGCAGTGGGACAGTTTATGGCTACACCTTC.

The J gene is TRBJ1-2, the V gene TRBV20-1; D gene unclear. Germline V CDR1 and CDR2: DFQATT, SNEGSKA (reference sequence). This CDR3 has 11 amino acids. Trimming stripped 3 bases from V and 8 bases from J, with 10 bases between. As DNA, the CDR3 is TGCAGTGCTAGCACTATCTCGGGCTACACCTTC. It is translated as CSASTISGYTF.

The chain is built from TRBV5-6 and TRBJ1-1; perhaps TRBD1 as D (5 bases). The CDR3 has 14 amino acids. V was shortened by 4 bases and J by 3 bases, with 13 bases between the two germline ends. Germline CDR1 and CDR2: SGHDT and YYEEEE. The CDR3, as DNA: TGTGCCAGCAGCCTCGGGGGTGGATACACTGAAGCTTTCTTT. Protein product: CASSLGGGYTEAFF.

This chain uses TRBV20-1 with TRBJ1-2; 8 nucleotides line up with TRBD1. The V gene's germline CDR1 is DFQATT and CDR2 SNEGSKA (reference sequence). The V segment lost 3 bases and the J segment 7 bases; nucleotides outside the gene matches: 10. The CDR3 length is 14 residues. This chain's CDR3 is CSASTAGGRSGYTF. The DNA of the CDR3 is TGCAGTGCTAGTACTGCAGGGGGCAGGAGTGGCTACACCTTC.

The chain joins TRBV28 to TRBJ1-6, with TRBD1 identical over 9 bases. The CDR3 contains 17 residues. J gave up 5 bases and V 6 bases, and 11 bases lay outside the gene matches. Germline CDR1 is MDHEN and CDR2 is SYDVKM. This CDR3 reads CASSPPGTGIDNSPLHF. CDR3 in DNA: TGTGCCAGCAGCCCACCCGGGACAGGGATTGATAATTCACCCCTCCACTTT.

CDR3 sequence (DNA): TGTGCCAGCAGCGTAAGTCCGGAGAGGGACACCATATATTTT. Its translation is CASSVSPERDTIYF. The chain employs TRBV9 and TRBJ1-3; D is undetermined. Germline loops: CDR1 SGDLS, CDR2 YYNGEE. CDR3 size: 14 residues. The V and J ends lost 1 base and 8 bases respectively, with 13 bases between them. The full variable domain, completed using reference TRBV9 and TRBJ1-3, is DSGVTQTPKHLITATGQRVTLRCSPRSGDLSVYWYQQSLDQGLQFLIQYYNGEERAKGNILERFSAQQFPDLHSELNLSSLELGDSALYFCASSVSPERDTIYFGEGSWLTVV.